The text below deals with one T cell receptor (beta chain). Per the authors' pipeline: Counts of nucleated cells, estimated from reference gene primer amplification, were obtained. Assay: immunoSEQ multiplex PCR; the TCRdb copy retains only in-frame clones and omits some. V and J calls and clone size are given by that table; D and trimming were obtained from the DNA. The sample includes about 54,000 clones, 90% of them seen just once. The source of the sample is a study of blood T cell repertoires in COVID-19. Background on the study: COVID-19 samples, acute and convalescent, were from the United States, Italy and Spain. The analysed material was cDNA or gDNA that came from T cells, B-cell-depleted T cells, or PBMCs.

CDR1 is MGHRA, CDR2 YSYEKL, per germline. V lost 0 bases and J 0 bases, leaving 17 bases between the germline ends. The CDR3 contains 19 residues. The chain combines TRBV4-1 with TRBJ1-4; D is uncertain. The specimen was peripheral blood. The source of this sequence is a woman between 40 and 55 years old with active COVID-19. The CDR3 DNA follows: TGCGCCAGCAGCCAAGATGATTCGAGGATGAGCGCAACTAATGAAAAACTGTTTTTT. Translation gives CASSQDDSRMSATNEKLFF.